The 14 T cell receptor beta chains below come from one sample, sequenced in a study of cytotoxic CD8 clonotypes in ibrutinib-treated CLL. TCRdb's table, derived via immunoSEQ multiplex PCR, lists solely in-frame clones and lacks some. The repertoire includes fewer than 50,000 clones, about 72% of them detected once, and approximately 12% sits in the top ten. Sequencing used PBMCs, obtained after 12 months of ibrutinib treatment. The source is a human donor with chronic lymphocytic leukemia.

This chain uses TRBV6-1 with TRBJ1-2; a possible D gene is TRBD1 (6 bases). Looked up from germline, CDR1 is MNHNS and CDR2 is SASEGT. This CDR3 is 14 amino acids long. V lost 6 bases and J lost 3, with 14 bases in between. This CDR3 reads CASRGQLEYYGYTF. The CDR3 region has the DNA TGTGCCAGCAGAGGACAGCTTGAGTACTATGGCTACACCTTC.

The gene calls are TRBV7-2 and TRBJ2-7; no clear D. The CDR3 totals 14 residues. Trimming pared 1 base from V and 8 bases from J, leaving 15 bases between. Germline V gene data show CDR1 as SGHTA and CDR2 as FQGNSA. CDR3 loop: CASSLGGLSTQQYF. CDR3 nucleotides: TGTGCCAGCAGCTTAGGAGGCCTCAGTACCCAGCAGTACTTC.

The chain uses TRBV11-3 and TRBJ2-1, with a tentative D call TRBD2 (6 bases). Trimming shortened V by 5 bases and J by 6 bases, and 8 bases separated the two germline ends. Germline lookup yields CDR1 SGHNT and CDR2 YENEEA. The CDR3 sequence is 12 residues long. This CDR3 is CASSHGSNEQFF. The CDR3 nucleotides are TGTGCCAGCAGCCACGGGAGCAATGAGCAGTTCTTC.

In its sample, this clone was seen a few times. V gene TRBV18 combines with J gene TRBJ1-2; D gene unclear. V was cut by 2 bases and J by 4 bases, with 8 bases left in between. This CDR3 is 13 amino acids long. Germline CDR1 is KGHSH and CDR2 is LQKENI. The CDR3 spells CASSPSSIYGYTF. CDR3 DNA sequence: TGTGCCAGCTCACCATCTTCTATCTATGGCTACACCTTC.

The CDR3 protein is CASSPFSWGERTEAFF. The CDR3 DNA follows: TGTGCCAGCAGCCCATTCTCATGGGGCGAGAGGACTGAAGCTTTCTTT. J is TRBJ1-1 and V is TRBV11-2, with D possibly TRBD1 on 5 matching bases. CDR3 length equals 16 residues. The V and J ends lost 5 bases and 5 bases respectively, with 21 bases between them. Germline V CDR1 and CDR2: SGHAT, FQNNGV.

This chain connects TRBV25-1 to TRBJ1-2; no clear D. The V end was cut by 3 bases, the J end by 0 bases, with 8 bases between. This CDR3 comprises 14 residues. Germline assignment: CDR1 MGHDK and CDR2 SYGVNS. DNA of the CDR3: TGTGCCAGCAGTGACAAGGGCCCTAACTATGGCTACACCTTC. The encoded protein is CASSDKGPNYGYTF.

The CDR3 reads CASSHRGQGVYGRETQYF. CDR3 coding DNA: TGTGCCAGCAGCCATCGGGGACAGGGGGTATATGGCAGAGAGACCCAGTACTTC. The rearrangement uses TRBV28 and TRBJ2-5; 11 bases match TRBD1. The junction had 16 bases not matched to a gene; V was cut back by 6 bases and J by 4 bases. There are 18 residues in the CDR3. The germline gives CDR1 MDHEN, CDR2 SYDVKM.

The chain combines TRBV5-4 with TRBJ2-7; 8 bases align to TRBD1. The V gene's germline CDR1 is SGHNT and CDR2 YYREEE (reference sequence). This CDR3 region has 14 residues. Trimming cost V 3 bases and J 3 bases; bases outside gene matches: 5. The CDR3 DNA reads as TGTGCCAGCAGCTCGACAGGGGAAAGCTACGAGCAGTACTTC. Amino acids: CASSSTGESYEQYF.

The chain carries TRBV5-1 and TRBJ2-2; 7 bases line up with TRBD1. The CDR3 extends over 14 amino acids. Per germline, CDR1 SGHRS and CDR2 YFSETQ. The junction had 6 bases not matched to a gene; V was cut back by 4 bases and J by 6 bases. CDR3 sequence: CASSPEQGPGELFF. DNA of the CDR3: TGCGCCAGCAGCCCAGAACAGGGGCCCGGGGAGCTGTTTTTT.

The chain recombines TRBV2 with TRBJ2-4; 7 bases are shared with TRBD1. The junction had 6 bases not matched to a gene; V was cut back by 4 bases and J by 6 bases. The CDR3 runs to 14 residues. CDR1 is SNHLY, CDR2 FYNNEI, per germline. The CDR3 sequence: CASSADRAGNIQYF. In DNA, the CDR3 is TGTGCCAGCAGTGCCGACAGGGCGGGAAACATTCAGTACTTC.

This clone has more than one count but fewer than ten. DNA for the CDR3: TGTGCCAGCAAGGGTAGCGGGAACTACGAGCAGTACTTC. Translating gives CASKGSGNYEQYF. The chain has TRBV21-1 and TRBJ2-7; no DNA check was done on the table's D call, TRBD2. TRBV21-1 is tagged as a pseudogene. This CDR3 is built from 13 residues.

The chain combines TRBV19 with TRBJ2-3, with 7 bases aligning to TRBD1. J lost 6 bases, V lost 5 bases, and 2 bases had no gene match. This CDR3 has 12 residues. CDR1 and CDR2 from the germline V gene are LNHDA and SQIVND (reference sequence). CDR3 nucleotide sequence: TGTGCCAGTAGTGACAGGGCCGATACGCAGTATTTT. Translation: CASSDRADTQYF.

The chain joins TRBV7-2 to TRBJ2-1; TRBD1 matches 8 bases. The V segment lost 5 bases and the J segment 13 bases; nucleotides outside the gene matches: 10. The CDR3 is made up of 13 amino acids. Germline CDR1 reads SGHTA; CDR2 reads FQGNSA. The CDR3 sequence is CASSPYDRGPQFF. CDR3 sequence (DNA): TGTGCCAGCAGCCCCTACGACAGGGGACCTCAGTTCTTC.

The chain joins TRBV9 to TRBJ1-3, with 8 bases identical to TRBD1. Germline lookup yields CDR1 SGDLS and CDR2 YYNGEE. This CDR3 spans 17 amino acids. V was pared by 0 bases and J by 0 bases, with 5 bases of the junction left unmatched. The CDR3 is CASSVEDRAFSGNTIYF. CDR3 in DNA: TGTGCCAGCAGCGTAGAGGACAGGGCCTTCTCTGGAAACACCATATATTTT.